This T cell receptor (beta chain) was sequenced during a study of CD8+ T cells in alopecia areata. Sequencing templates came from extracted RNA that was reverse transcribed into cDNA. The method was immunoSEQ multiplex PCR; TCRdb's version includes in-frame clones alone and lacks a portion of them. The sample holds about 180,000 clones, approximately 49% seen once. This clone was counted between two and nine times. Treatment noted: oral pan-JAK inhibitor, 5-10 mg twice daily. The CDR3 contains 17 residues. V shed 0 bases and J shed 0 bases, with 16 bases lying between them. From germline, CDR1 is SQVTM and CDR2 ANQGSEA.

The J gene is TRBJ2-3, the V gene TRBV29-1; weak D call: TRBD1 (6 bases). The material was CD8+ T cells sorted from blood, obtained around week 53, from a patient treated with tofacitinib. The clonotype comes from a human donor with alopecia areata. In nucleotides, the CDR3 is TGCAGCGTTGAAGATCGGGACACCCTCTTTAGCACAGATACGCAGTATTTT. It encodes CSVEDRDTLFSTDTQYF.